The 10 T cell receptor beta chains listed next were all sequenced from one sample in a study of OX40 agonist ivuxolimab in advanced cancers. Only in-frame clones appear in the TCRdb table, and some are missing; sequencing was by immunoSEQ multiplex PCR. This table has 40,000 or so clones, around 85% appearing once. Specimen: CD4+ or CD8+ T cells sorted from blood, collected in a trial of the OX40 agonist ivuxolimab. The receptors were gathered from an adult with an advanced solid tumor such as melanoma, head and neck, liver or kidney cancer.

The V and J genes are TRBV4-2 and TRBJ2-3; 10 positions agree with TRBD2. The CDR3 covers 15 residues. V trimming: 1 base; J trimming: 6 bases; junction bases outside the gene matches: 4. Germline lookup yields CDR1 LGHNA and CDR2 YNFKEQ. In nucleotides, the CDR3 is TGTGCCAGCAGCCAAGCAGCGGGGGGGGCCGATACGCAGTATTTT. The encoded protein is CASSQAAGGADTQYF.

The chain uses TRBV19 and TRBJ1-6; D is ambiguous. This CDR3 contains 11 residues. Trimming left V 6 bases short and J 7 bases short, with 4 bases between. Per germline, CDR1 LNHDA and CDR2 SQIVND (reference sequence). CDR3 nucleotides: TGTGCCAGTAGCTCGAATTCACCCCTCCACTTT. Its translation is CASSSNSPLHF.

V is TRBV19 and J is TRBJ2-7; a possible D gene is TRBD2 (6 bases). Trimming left V 10 bases short and J 4 bases short, with 17 bases between. The germline V gene has CDR1 LNHDA and CDR2 SQIVND (reference sequence). This CDR3 comprises 13 residues. CDR3 residues: CATEGDRSYEQYF. Written as DNA, the CDR3 is TGTGCCACGGAGGGCGACAGATCTTACGAGCAGTACTTC.

The genes are TRBV11-2 and TRBJ2-5; 11 bases are a match to TRBD1. The CDR3 spans 16 residues. Germline V gene lookup returns CDR1 SGHAT and CDR2 FQNNGV. The J segment lost 7 bases and the V segment lost 0 bases, leaving 7 bases of the junction unmatched. CDR3 coding DNA: TGTGCCAGCAGCTTAGAGGGGACAGGGGGGATATGGACCCAGTACTTC. Translating gives CASSLEGTGGIWTQYF.

With respect to this clone: At one end, the junction sequence differs from germline, possibly due to a read error. This sample includes further DNA sequences coding for the same CDR3. The rearrangement links TRBV6-1 to TRBJ2-7; D not resolved. Germline V gives CDR1 MNHNS, CDR2 SASEGT. The CDR3 loop spans 12 amino acids. The CDR3 region has the DNA TGCGCCAGCTCTAAGGGCTCCTACGAGCAGTACTTC. This gives the protein CASSKGSYEQYF.

The gene calls are TRBV9 and TRBJ2-3, with D perhaps TRBD2 (6 bases). Germline CDR1 is SGDLS and CDR2 is YYNGEE. Trimming pared 3 bases from V and 1 base from J, leaving 18 bases between. This CDR3 is 17 amino acids long. The CDR3 coding sequence is TGTGCCAGCAGCGCAAATAGGGGTCCTAGCGGCACAGATACGCAGTATTTT. The encoded protein is CASSANRGPSGTDTQYF.

V and J are TRBV2 and TRBJ2-5; a weak D match, TRBD2 (5 bases). V was clipped by 4 bases and J by 4 bases, with 7 bases between them. CDR3 length: 12 residues. CDR1 is SNHLY and CDR2 is FYNNEI in the germline V gene. Here the CDR3 DNA reads TGTGCCAGCAGTGCCCGGGGAGAGACCCAGTACTTC. It yields the protein CASSARGETQYF.

The chain carries TRBV4-1 and TRBJ1-5; no reliable D call. Trimming shortened V by 2 bases and J by 5 bases, and 10 bases separated the two germline ends. The CDR3 consists of 14 residues. The V gene's germline CDR1 is MGHRA and CDR2 YSYEKL. CDR3 region: CASSQTLQHQPQHF. The CDR3 coding sequence is TGCGCCAGCAGCCAAACCCTACAGCATCAGCCCCAGCATTTT.

This chain joins TRBV9 and TRBJ2-5, with TRBD2 matching 7 bases. J gave up 3 bases and V 4 bases, and 6 bases lay outside the gene matches. The CDR3 length is 14 residues. CDR1 SGDLS and CDR2 YYNGEE come from the germline V gene. The CDR3 nucleotides read TGTGCCAGCAGCAAACTGGGGGGGGAAGAGACCCAGTACTTC. Translating it yields CASSKLGGEETQYF. Full variable domain (remainder filled in from reference TRBV9 and TRBJ2-5): DSGVTQTPKHLITATGQRVTLRCSPRSGDLSVYWYQQSLDQGLQFLIQYYNGEERAKGNILERFSAQQFPDLHSELNLSSLELGDSALYFCASSKLGGEETQYFGPGTRLLVL.

The gene calls are TRBV7-2 and TRBJ2-3, with D unresolved. Trimming left V 1 base short and J 3 bases short, with 5 bases between. This CDR3 comprises 13 residues. The germline CDR1 and CDR2 sequences are SGHTA and FQGNSA. The CDR3 region is CASSLVPTDTQYF. CDR3 DNA sequence: TGTGCCAGCAGCTTAGTTCCTACAGATACGCAGTATTTT.